This T cell receptor beta chain was captured in a study of T cells in Graves' hyperthyroidism and ophthalmopathy. The CDR3 contains 18 residues. Germline assignment: CDR1 LGHDT and CDR2 YNNKEL (reference sequence). Between the trimmed V and J ends, which lost 0 bases and 7 bases, there was a span of 22 bases. This clonotype was observed at least ten times. Amplification of TCR beta CDR3 regions used RNA as the template. RT-PCR in the first round (using the HTBI primer set) targeted the TCR CDR3. Each CDR3 protein is one row after TCRdb ran MiXCR on the multiplex PCR reads. This sample has approximately 690,000 distinct CDR3 sequences, with about 14% found just once.

The specimen sequenced was blood. The genes are TRBV3-1 and TRBJ2-1, with D perhaps matching TRBD1 (6 bases). The receptor comes from a woman between 50 and 59 years old with Graves' ophthalmopathy. The CDR3 loop is CASSQEGDRWENMNEQFF. CDR3 nucleotides: TGTGCCAGCAGCCAAGAAGGTGACAGGTGGGAGAATATGAATGAGCAGTTCTTC.